Each of the 15 T cell receptor beta chains below was sequenced from the same sample in a study of shared clonotypes between healthy human individuals. Measured with immunoSEQ multiplex PCR; TCRdb has only the in-frame clones, and not every one. The data show 2 million to 2.5 million clones, over 85% seen once. Source material: naive CD4+ T cells from PBMCs. Sample subset: CD45RA+ positively selected. The receptors come from a man between 18 and 35 years old in good health. Some clones in this sample may be carry-over from other donors' samples.

This clone was seen a single time. The genes are TRBV28 and TRBJ2-7; TRBD2 matches at 9 bases. Germline V gene lookup returns CDR1 MDHEN and CDR2 SYDVKM. The junction had 7 bases not matched to a gene; V was cut back by 5 bases and J by 2 bases. This CDR3 is built from 15 residues. CDR3 amino acids: CASSDTSGPTYEQYF. In DNA, the CDR3 is TGTGCCAGCAGTGACACTAGCGGGCCGACCTACGAGCAGTACTTC.

The rearrangement uses TRBV9 and TRBJ1-5; no definite D call. The germline CDR1 and CDR2 sequences are SGDLS and YYNGEE. The CDR3 is made up of 14 amino acids. V lost 0 bases and J 1 base, leaving 5 bases between the germline ends. The CDR3 region is CASSVAHSNQPQHF. The CDR3 nucleotides read TGTGCCAGCAGCGTAGCTCACAGCAATCAGCCCCAGCATTTT.

This clone showed up just once. The chain employs TRBV6-5 and TRBJ2-2; the D gene is possibly TRBD1 (6 bases). CDR3 length: 15 residues. Germline CDR1 MNHEY, CDR2 SVGAGI. V lost 0 bases, J lost 6 bases, and 11 bases lay in between. CDR3 nucleotides: TGTGCCAGCAGTTACTCGAGGGGGTGGGCCGGGGAGCTGTTTTTT. Translating gives CASSYSRGWAGELFF.

The CDR3 spells CASSSGGSGNTIYF. The CDR3 DNA reads as TGTGCCAGCAGCTCAGGGGGGTCTGGAAACACCATATATTTT. The chain employs TRBV7-8 and TRBJ1-3; 7 nucleotides agree with TRBD1. Germline V gene sequence: CDR1 SGHVS, CDR2 FQNEAQ. V dropped 4 bases and J dropped 1; count of bases not matched to a gene: 1. This CDR3 comprises 14 residues.

The CDR3 DNA sequence: TGTGCCAGCAGCCAAGGGTCAATCACAGGGGGGTTTAATGAAAAACTGTTTTTT. This sequence encodes CASSQGSITGGFNEKLFF. The V gene is TRBV4-2, the J gene TRBJ1-4, with 8 positions matching TRBD1. Germline CDR1 LGHNA, CDR2 YNFKEQ. The CDR3 extends over 18 amino acids. Trimming removed 1 base from V and 4 bases from J; junction bases left unmatched: 11.

The rearrangement links TRBV7-2 to TRBJ2-5; D is unclear. CDR3 length equals 12 residues. The V gene's germline CDR1 is SGHTA and CDR2 FQGNSA. The ends were cut back, 5 bases at V and 11 bases at J, with 15 bases in the middle. The CDR3 bases are TGTGCCAGCAGCCCCCACCCGGGTCCTCAGTACTTC. It is translated as CASSPHPGPQYF.

In its sample, this clone was seen once. This chain links TRBV28 with TRBJ2-5; D is unresolved. The CDR3 runs to 14 residues. Germline assignment: CDR1 MDHEN and CDR2 SYDVKM. Trimming stripped 5 bases from V and 2 bases from J, with 12 bases between. The CDR3 sequence: CASSPLESQETQYF. The CDR3 region has the DNA TGTGCCAGCAGTCCCCTGGAAAGTCAAGAGACCCAGTACTTC. Complete variable domain (other parts from reference TRBV28 and TRBJ2-5): DVKVTQSSRYLVKRTGEKVFLECVQDMDHENMFWYRQDPGLGLRLIYFSYDVKMKEKGDIPEGYSVSREKKERFSLILESASTNQTSMYLCASSPLESQETQYFGPGTRLLVL.

The chain carries TRBV19 and TRBJ1-4; D unresolved. The CDR3 is made up of 15 amino acids. The ends were cut back, 7 bases at V and 2 bases at J, with 14 bases in the middle. CDR1 is LNHDA and CDR2 is SQIVND in the germline V gene (reference sequence). CDR3 sequence (DNA): TGTGCCAGTACCCCGACGGAGTTGACTAATGAAAAACTGTTTTTT. Residues: CASTPTELTNEKLFF.

The J gene is TRBJ2-3, the V gene TRBV7-8; the D is unclear. CDR3 size: 14 residues. V was pared by 5 bases and J by 0 bases, with 9 bases between. Germline V CDR1 and CDR2: SGHVS, FQNEAQ. The DNA of the CDR3 is TGTGCCAGCAGCCTTGAGAGAAGCACAGATACGCAGTATTTT. This codes for CASSLERSTDTQYF.

The V and J genes are TRBV6-5 and TRBJ2-7; D might be TRBD1 or TRBD2, each matching 5 bases. In germline, CDR1 is MNHEY, CDR2 SVGAGI. The CDR3 is 12 amino acids. The V gene lost 5 bases and the J gene lost 6 bases, with 11 bases spanning the gap. CDR3 residues: CASSLARAEQYF. CDR3 sequence (DNA): TGTGCCAGCAGTCTAGCCAGGGCCGAGCAGTACTTC.

As regards this clone: Within the sample, other DNA sequences also encode this same CDR3. The rearrangement joins TRBV9 to TRBJ2-3; D is perhaps TRBD2 (6 bases). The V end was cut by 4 bases, the J end by 3 bases, with 9 bases between. The CDR3 length is 13 residues. CDR1 and CDR2 (germline): SGDLS, YYNGEE. CDR3 amino acids: CASSSGLTDTQYF. The CDR3 coding sequence is TGTGCCAGCAGCTCGGGACTTACAGATACGCAGTATTTT.

This chain uses TRBV28 with TRBJ2-7; the D gene could be TRBD1 or TRBD2 (5 bases each). The CDR3 runs to 14 residues. Looked up from germline, CDR1 is MDHEN and CDR2 is SYDVKM. V was trimmed by 5 bases and J by 3 bases, leaving 14 bases between them. The CDR3 sequence is CASSRGPDGYEQYF. The CDR3 nucleotides read TGTGCCAGCAGTCGGGGCCCAGACGGCTACGAGCAGTACTTC.

The chain carries TRBV9 and TRBJ2-7; unclear D gene. The CDR3 is 15 amino acids. Germline V gene data show CDR1 as SGDLS and CDR2 as YYNGEE. The V gene lost 0 bases and the J gene lost 2 bases, with 12 bases spanning the gap. This CDR3 is CASSVAARPAYEQYF. The CDR3 DNA reads as TGTGCCAGCAGCGTAGCTGCCAGGCCAGCCTACGAGCAGTACTTC.

V gene TRBV15 combines with J gene TRBJ2-7, with TRBD1 as a possible D gene (6 bases). The germline V and J ends were trimmed by 0 bases and 6 bases, with 15 bases remaining between them. This CDR3 region has 15 residues. CDR1 and CDR2 from the germline V gene are LNHNV and YYDKDF (reference sequence). CDR3 loop: CATSRDYVGACEQYF. The CDR3 DNA follows: TGTGCCACCAGCAGAGATTACGTGGGGGCATGCGAGCAGTACTTC.

The chain uses TRBV19 and TRBJ1-5, with TRBD1 identical over 9 bases. V lost 4 bases, J lost 0 bases, and 13 bases stayed unmatched. CDR1 and CDR2 from the germline V gene are LNHDA and SQIVND (reference sequence). This CDR3 contains 19 residues. CDR3 sequence reads: CASSKGPSTGGYSNQPQHF. The DNA of the CDR3 is TGTGCCAGTAGTAAAGGCCCGTCGACAGGGGGGTATAGCAATCAGCCCCAGCATTTT. Full variable domain (remainder filled in from reference TRBV19 and TRBJ1-5): DGGITQSPKYLFRKEGQNVTLSCEQNLNHDAMYWYRQDPGQGLRLIYYSQIVNDFQKGDIAEGYSVSREKKESFPLTVTSAQKNPTAFYLCASSKGPSTGGYSNQPQHFGDGTRLSIL.